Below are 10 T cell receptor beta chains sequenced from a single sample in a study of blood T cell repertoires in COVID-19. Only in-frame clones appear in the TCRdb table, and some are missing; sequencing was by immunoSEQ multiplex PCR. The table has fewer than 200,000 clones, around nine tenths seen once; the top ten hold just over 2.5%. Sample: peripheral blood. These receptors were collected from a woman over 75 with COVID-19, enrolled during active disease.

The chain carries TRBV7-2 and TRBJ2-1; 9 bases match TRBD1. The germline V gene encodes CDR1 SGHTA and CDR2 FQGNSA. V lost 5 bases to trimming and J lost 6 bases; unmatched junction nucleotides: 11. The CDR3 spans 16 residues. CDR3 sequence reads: CASSHTGTGKANEQFF. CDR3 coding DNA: TGTGCCAGCAGCCACACCGGGACAGGGAAGGCCAATGAGCAGTTCTTC. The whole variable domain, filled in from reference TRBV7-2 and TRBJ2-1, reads GAGVSQSPSNKVTEKGKDVELRCDPISGHTALYWYRQSLGQGLEFLIYFQGNSAPDKSGLPSDRFSAERTGGSVSTLTIQRTQQEDSAVYLCASSHTGTGKANEQFFGPGTRLTVL.

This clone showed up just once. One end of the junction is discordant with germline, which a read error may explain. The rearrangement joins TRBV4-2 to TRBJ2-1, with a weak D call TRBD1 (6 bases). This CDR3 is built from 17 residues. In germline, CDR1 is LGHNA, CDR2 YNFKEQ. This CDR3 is CASSQPQQGQFGNEQLF. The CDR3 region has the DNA TGTGCCAGCAGCCAACCTCAACAGGGTCAGTTTGGGAATGAGCAGCTCTTC.

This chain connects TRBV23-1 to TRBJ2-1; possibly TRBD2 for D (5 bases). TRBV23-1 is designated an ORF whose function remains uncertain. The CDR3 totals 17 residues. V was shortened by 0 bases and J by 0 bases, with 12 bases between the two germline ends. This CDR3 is CASSQSSRAISYNEQFF. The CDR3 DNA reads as TGCGCCAGCAGTCAATCCTCGCGGGCAATCTCCTACAATGAGCAGTTCTTC.

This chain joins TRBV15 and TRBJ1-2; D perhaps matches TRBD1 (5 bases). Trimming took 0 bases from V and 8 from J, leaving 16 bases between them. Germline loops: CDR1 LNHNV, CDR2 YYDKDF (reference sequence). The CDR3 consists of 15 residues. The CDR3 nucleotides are TGTGCCACCAGCAGAGATGGGACTACCGCGGGGGGCTACACCTTC. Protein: CATSRDGTTAGGYTF.

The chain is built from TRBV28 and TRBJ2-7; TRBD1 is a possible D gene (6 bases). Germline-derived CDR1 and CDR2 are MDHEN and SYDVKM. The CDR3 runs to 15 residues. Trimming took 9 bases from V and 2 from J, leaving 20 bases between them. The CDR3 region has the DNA TGTGCCAGTTGTGTTGCGCAGGGGTGGACCTACGAGCAGTACTTC. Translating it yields CASCVAQGWTYEQYF. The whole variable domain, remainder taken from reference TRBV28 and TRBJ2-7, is DVKVTQSSRYLVKRTGEKVFLECVQDMDHENMFWYRQDPGLGLRLIYFSYDVKMKEKGDIPEGYSVSREKKERFSLILESASTNQTSMYLCASCVAQGWTYEQYFGPGTRLTVT.

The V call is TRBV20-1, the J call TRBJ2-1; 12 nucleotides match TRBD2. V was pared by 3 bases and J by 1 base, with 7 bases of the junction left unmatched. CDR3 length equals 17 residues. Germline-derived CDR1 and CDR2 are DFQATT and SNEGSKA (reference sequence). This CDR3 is CSASGASGRVSYNEQFF. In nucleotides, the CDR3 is TGCAGTGCTAGTGGTGCTAGCGGGAGGGTATCCTACAATGAGCAGTTCTTC.

The CDR3 DNA reads TGTGCCAGCAGTGACACGCGGTCCGGCAATGAGCAGTTCTTC. Translating it yields CASSDTRSGNEQFF. The chain uses TRBV2 and TRBJ2-1, with D unclear. V was cut by 3 bases and J by 6 bases, with 12 bases left in between. CDR3 length equals 14 residues. Germline lookup yields CDR1 SNHLY and CDR2 FYNNEI.

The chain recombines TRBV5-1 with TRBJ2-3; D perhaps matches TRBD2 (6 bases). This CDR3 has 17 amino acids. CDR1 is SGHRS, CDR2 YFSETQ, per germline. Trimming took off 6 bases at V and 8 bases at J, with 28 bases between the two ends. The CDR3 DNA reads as TGCGCCAGCACCACCGGAGGGGCGGGTCCCTCGTTAGGTACGCAGTATTTT. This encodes CASTTGGAGPSLGTQYF.

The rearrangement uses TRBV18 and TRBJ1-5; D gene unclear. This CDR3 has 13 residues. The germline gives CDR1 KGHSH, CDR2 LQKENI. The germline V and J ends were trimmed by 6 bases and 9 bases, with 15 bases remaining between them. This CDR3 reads CASSSHEASPQHF. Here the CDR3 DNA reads TGTGCCAGCTCGTCTCATGAGGCGTCGCCCCAGCATTTT.

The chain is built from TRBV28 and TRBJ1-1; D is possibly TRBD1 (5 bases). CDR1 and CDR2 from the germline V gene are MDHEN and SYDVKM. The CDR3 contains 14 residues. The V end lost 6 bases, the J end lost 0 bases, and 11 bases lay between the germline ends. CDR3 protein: CASRPGTLNTEAFF. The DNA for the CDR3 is TGTGCCAGCAGACCCGGGACTTTGAACACTGAAGCTTTCTTT.